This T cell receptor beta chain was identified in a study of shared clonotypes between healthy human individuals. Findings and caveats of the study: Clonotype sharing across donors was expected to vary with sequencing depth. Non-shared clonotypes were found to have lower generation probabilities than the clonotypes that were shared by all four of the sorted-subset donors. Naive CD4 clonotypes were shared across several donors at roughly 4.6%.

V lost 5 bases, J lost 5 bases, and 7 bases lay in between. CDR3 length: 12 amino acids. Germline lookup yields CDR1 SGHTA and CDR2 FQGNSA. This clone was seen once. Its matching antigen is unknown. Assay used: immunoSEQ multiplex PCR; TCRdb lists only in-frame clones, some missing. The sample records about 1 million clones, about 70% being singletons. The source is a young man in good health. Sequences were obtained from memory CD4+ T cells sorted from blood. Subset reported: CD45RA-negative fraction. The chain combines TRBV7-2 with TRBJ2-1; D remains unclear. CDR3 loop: CASSPHDNEQFF. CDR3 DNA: TGTGCCAGCAGCCCCCACGACAATGAGCAGTTCTTC.